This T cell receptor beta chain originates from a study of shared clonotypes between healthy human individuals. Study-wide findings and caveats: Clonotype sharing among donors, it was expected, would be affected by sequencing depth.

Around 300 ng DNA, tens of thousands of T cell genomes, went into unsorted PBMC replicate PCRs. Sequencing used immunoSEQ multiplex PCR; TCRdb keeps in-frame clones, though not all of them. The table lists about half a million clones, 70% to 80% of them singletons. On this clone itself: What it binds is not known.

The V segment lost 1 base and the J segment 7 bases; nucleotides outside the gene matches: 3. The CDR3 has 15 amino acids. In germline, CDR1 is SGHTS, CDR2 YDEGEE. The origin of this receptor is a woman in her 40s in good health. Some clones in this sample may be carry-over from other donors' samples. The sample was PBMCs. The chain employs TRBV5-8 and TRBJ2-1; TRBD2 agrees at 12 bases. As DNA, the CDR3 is TGTGCCAGCAGCTTGTTTACTAGCGGGAGGAATGAGCAGTTCTTC. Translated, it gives CASSLFTSGRNEQFF.